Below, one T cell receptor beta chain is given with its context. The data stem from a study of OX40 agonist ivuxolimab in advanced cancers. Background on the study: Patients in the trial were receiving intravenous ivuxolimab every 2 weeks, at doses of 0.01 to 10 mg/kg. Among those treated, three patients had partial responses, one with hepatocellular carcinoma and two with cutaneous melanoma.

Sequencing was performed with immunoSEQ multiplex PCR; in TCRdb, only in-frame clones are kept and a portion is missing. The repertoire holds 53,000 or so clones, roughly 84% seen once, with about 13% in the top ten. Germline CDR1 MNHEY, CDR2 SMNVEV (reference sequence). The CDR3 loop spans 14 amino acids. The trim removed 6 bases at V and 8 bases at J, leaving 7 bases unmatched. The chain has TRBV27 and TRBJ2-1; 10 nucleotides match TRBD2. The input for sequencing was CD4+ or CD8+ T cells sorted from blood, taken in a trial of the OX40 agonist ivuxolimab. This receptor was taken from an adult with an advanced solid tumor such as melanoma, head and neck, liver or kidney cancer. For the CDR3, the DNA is TGTGCCAGCAGACTGGGACTAGCGAGCGATGAGCAGTTCTTC. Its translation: CASRLGLASDEQFF.